This T cell receptor beta chain was documented in a study of blood T cells in healthy people across ages. This clonotype was counted many times. Combining a sample-barcoded 5' primer with a J-beta primer mix, a second PCR ran for about 6 to 11 cycles. TCRdb recomputed calls from the 5' RACE reads with MiXCR, one row per CDR3 protein. The table has nearly 800,000 distinct CDR3 sequences, 20% to 25% seen once. The CDR3 has 14 amino acids. Germline CDR1 DFQATT, CDR2 SNEGSKA (reference sequence). V lost 0 bases and J 11 bases, leaving 17 bases between the germline ends. These data also formed part of another study, on T cells of mothers and their children.

The genes are TRBV20-1 and TRBJ1-5; D gene uncertain. The source material was blood. The clonotype was recovered from a boy aged 5-17 years in good health. This CDR3 is CSARDIRSEVAQHF. CDR3 nucleotides: TGCAGTGCTAGAGATATTCGCTCCGAGGTGGCCCAGCATTTT.